These 8 T cell receptor beta chains originate from one sample sequenced in a study of yellow fever vaccine responses in identical twins. A single record per CDR3 protein comes from TCRdb applying MiXCR to the RT-PCR reads. Of approximately 15,000 distinct CDR3 sequences listed, 70% to 85% are singletons. This specimen was T cells from blood (PBMCs), unsorted or a sorted subset (not recorded which), taken before or after yellow fever vaccination (not recorded which). The receptor source for this set is a woman younger than 30 who received the yellow fever vaccine.

This clonotype was picked up a small number of times. The chain carries TRBV11-1 and TRBJ2-1, with D perhaps TRBD2 (6 bases). V was cut by 7 bases and J by 9 bases, with 22 bases left in between. Germline V gene data show CDR1 as SGHAT and CDR2 as FQDESV (reference sequence). The CDR3 is 15 residues long. The CDR3 spells CASTNGGRQLIEQFF. CDR3 DNA: TGTGCCAGCACCAACGGGGGTCGTCAACTTATTGAGCAGTTCTTC.

The chain recombines TRBV5-4 with TRBJ2-5; D is unresolved. The CDR3 contains 12 residues. Trimming shortened V by 0 bases and J by 7 bases, and 7 bases separated the two germline ends. The germline CDR1 and CDR2 sequences are SGHNT and YYREEE (reference sequence). Here the CDR3 reads CASSLGVGTQYF. The CDR3 DNA follows: TGTGCCAGCAGCTTGGGCGTGGGGACCCAGTACTTC.

The J gene is TRBJ2-2, the V gene TRBV2, with 7 bases lining up with TRBD1. This CDR3 contains 14 residues. J was trimmed by 4 bases and V by 4 bases; bases with no gene match: 3. Germline CDR1 reads SNHLY; CDR2 reads FYNNEI. The CDR3 reads CASSVQGTTGELFF. In nucleotides, the CDR3 is TGTGCCAGCAGTGTACAGGGGACCACCGGGGAGCTGTTTTTT.

This clonotype was seen only a few times. The chain recombines TRBV11-1 with TRBJ1-1; D may be TRBD1 (5 bases). Trimming removed 4 bases from V and 3 bases from J, with 15 bases in between. CDR1 and CDR2 (germline): SGHAT, FQDESV (reference sequence). CDR3 length: 15 amino acids. The CDR3 spells CASSWPGRGDTEAFF. DNA for the CDR3: TGTGCCAGCAGCTGGCCGGGACGGGGGGACACTGAAGCTTTCTTT.

A few counts support this clonotype. V and J are TRBV6-2 or TRBV6-3 and TRBJ1-2, with no clear D. With 0 bases removed from V and 0 bases from J, the gap between germline ends came to 5 bases. There are 14 residues in the CDR3. Germline V gives CDR1 MNHEY, CDR2 SVGEGT. CDR3 DNA: TGTGCCAGCAGTTACTCCGGTGCTAACTATGGCTACACCTTC. Translating gives CASSYSGANYGYTF.

This clonotype was observed a few times. J is TRBJ2-5 and V is TRBV20-1; 8 bases align to TRBD2. This CDR3 has 13 amino acids. Germline CDR1 is DFQATT and CDR2 is SNEGSKA (reference sequence). Trimming removed 5 bases from V and 2 bases from J; junction bases left unmatched: 4. The CDR3 region is CSAGRGAQETQYF. Written as DNA, the CDR3 is TGCAGTGCTGGGCGGGGGGCACAAGAGACCCAGTACTTC.

The chain joins TRBV10-1 to TRBJ1-2, with unresolved D. The V end lost 2 bases, the J end lost 7 bases, and 11 bases lay between the germline ends. CDR3 length equals 13 residues. The germline gives CDR1 WNHNN, CDR2 SYGVQD (reference sequence). In DNA form, the CDR3 reads TGCGCCAGCAGTGAGGCAGTCCAATTTGGCTACACCTTC. Protein sequence: CASSEAVQFGYTF.

The chain joins TRBV10-3 to TRBJ2-7; 8 bases match TRBD2. The trim removed 2 bases at V and 1 base at J, leaving 1 base unmatched. The CDR3 loop spans 14 amino acids. Germline V lookup: CDR1 ENHRY, CDR2 SYGVKD. The DNA for the CDR3 is TGTGCCATCAGTGAGCAGCGGGAGTCCTACGAGCAGTACTTC. Amino acids: CAISEQRESYEQYF.